Detailed here is one TCR beta chain. The sample comes from a study of blood T cell repertoires in COVID-19. This CDR3 spans 14 amino acids. Per the germline V gene, CDR1 is ENHRY and CDR2 is SYGVKD. V lost 3 bases and J lost 1, with 10 bases in between. Per the authors' pipeline: Nucleated cell counts were estimated from reference gene primer amplification. Libraries were prepared by immunoSEQ multiplex PCR; TCRdb keeps only in-frame clonotypes and omits some of them. Clone size and the V and J calls come from that table; the DNA yielded D and trimming. This sample yields 20,000 to 25,000 clones, of which about 83% are seen a single time; 48% belongs to the top ten.

This chain joins TRBV10-3 and TRBJ2-7; D is possibly TRBD2 (5 bases). The TCR sequence derives from a man aged 65 to 85 with acute or convalescent COVID-19. Material for sequencing was peripheral blood. The CDR3 spells CAISELGSSYEQYF. For the CDR3, the DNA is TGTGCCATCAGTGAATTGGGGAGTTCCTACGAGCAGTACTTC.